One T cell receptor (beta chain) is described in this entry. What it binds is not known. The data derive from a study of beta chain features in type 1 diabetes. Study details: Healthy donors, compared against patients, showed similar age, gender and cell yields.

Investigators reverse transcribed all isolated RNA, so they sequenced expressed TCRB transcripts. Naive, central memory and regulatory T cell samples averaged roughly 3.7 million reads. The assay was immunoSEQ multiplex PCR, and TCRdb's table has in-frame clones only and misses some. This sample carries 130,000 or so clones, roughly 10% of them seen once, and the ten largest clones take roughly 0.75%. Findings and caveats of the study: Researchers reported that naive, central memory and Treg TCRB repertoires appeared more similar in patients than in healthy donors. Shortening of TCRB CDR3s, moderate but significant, appeared in all four CD4+ subsets of Type 1 diabetes patients.

The material sequenced was central memory CD4+ T cells from blood. The receptor was isolated from a man aged 25 to 40 with type 1 diabetes.

CDR3 region: CASSLNGGVTGPYNEQFF. DNA for the CDR3: TGTGCCAGCTCACTCAACGGCGGGGTTACTGGTCCCTACAATGAGCAGTTCTTC. The V gene is TRBV18, the J gene TRBJ2-1; TRBD2 is a possible D gene (6 bases). In germline, CDR1 is KGHSH, CDR2 LQKENI. The CDR3 extends over 18 amino acids. Trimming removed 4 bases from V and 2 bases from J, with 21 bases in between.